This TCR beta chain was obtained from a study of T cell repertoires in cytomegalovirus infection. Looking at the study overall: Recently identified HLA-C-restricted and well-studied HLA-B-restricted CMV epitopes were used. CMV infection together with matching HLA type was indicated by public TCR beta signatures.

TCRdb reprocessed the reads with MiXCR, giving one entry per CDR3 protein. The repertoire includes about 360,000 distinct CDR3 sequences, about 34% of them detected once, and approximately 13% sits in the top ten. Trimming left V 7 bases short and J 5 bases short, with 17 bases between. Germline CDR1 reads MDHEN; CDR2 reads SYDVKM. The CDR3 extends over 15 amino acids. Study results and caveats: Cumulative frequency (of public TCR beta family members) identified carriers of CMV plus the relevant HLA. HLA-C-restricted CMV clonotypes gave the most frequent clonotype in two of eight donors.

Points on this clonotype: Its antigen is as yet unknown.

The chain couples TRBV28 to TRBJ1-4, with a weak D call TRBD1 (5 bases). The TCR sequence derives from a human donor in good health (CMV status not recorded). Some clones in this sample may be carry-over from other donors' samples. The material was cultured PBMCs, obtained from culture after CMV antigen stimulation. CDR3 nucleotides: TGTGCCAGCAAAGAGGGCGGGGGAGTCAATGAAAAACTGTTTTTT. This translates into CASKEGGGVNEKLFF.